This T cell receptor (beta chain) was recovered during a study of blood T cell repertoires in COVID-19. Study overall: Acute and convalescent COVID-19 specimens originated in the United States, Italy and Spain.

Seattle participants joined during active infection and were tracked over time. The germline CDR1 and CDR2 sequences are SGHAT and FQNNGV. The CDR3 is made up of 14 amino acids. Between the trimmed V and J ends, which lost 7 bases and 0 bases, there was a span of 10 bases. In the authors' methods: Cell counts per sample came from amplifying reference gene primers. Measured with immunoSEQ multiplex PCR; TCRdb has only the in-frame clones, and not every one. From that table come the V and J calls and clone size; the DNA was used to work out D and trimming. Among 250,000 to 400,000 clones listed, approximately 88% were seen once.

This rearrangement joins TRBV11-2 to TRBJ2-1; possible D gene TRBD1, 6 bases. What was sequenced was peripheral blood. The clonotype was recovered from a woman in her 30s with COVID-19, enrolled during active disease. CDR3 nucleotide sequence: TGTGCCAGCAACGAGGACAGCTCCTACAATGAGCAGTTCTTC. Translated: CASNEDSSYNEQFF. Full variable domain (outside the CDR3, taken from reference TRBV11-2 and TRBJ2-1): EAGVAQSPRYKIIEKRQSVAFWCNPISGHATLYWYQQILGQGPKLLIQFQNNGVVDDSQLPKDRFSAERLKGVDSTLKIQPAKLEDSAVYLCASNEDSSYNEQFFGPGTRLTVL.